One and the same sample provided the 4 T cell receptor beta chains below, sequenced in a study of blood T cell repertoires in COVID-19. Repertoires were generated with immunoSEQ multiplex PCR, while TCRdb's copy carries only in-frame clones and drops some. The table lists about 270,000 clones, about 88% of them singletons. Sequencing was done on a sample of PBMCs or T cells enriched from blood (not recorded which). The receptors were sampled from a woman in her 50s who had recovered from COVID-19.

The V and J genes are TRBV29-1 and TRBJ1-2; 8 bases match TRBD1. V shed 7 bases and J 4 bases; nucleotides not matched to a gene: 5. Germline-derived CDR1 and CDR2 are SQVTM and ANQGSEA. The CDR3 is 12 amino acids. The CDR3 reads CSATGTGYGYTF. The CDR3 nucleotides are TGCAGCGCTACCGGGACAGGCTATGGCTACACCTTC.

The chain is built from TRBV21-1 and TRBJ2-2; TRBD1 is the table's D call, not checked against the DNA. TRBV21-1 is a recognized pseudogene. This CDR3 region has 17 residues. Here the CDR3 reads CASSKRGQGTNTGELFF. The CDR3 DNA sequence: TGTGCCAGCAGCAAAAGAGGACAGGGGACGAACACCGGGGAGCTGTTTTTT.

This clone was recorded only once. The V gene is TRBV27, the J gene TRBJ2-1; 9 bases fit TRBD2. The CDR3 loop spans 16 amino acids. Germline V gene sequence: CDR1 MNHEY, CDR2 SMNVEV (reference sequence). V shed 5 bases, J shed 5 bases, and the junction held 10 bases outside the gene matches. The CDR3 sequence: CASSPIAGVGDNEQFF. CDR3 bases: TGTGCCAGCAGTCCCATAGCGGGAGTGGGAGACAATGAGCAGTTCTTC.

V and J are TRBV30 and TRBJ1-4; 10 nucleotides line up with TRBD1. The CDR3 is 14 amino acids. J gave up 11 bases and V 2 bases, and 8 bases lay outside the gene matches. CDR1 and CDR2 from the germline V gene are GTSNPN and SVGIG (reference sequence). The CDR3 loop is CAWSRGTGEGKLFF. CDR3 DNA sequence: TGTGCCTGGAGTCGAGGGACAGGGGAGGGTAAACTGTTTTTT.